The next 32 T cell receptor beta chains were all read from a single sample in a study of beta chain features in type 1 diabetes. Study outcomes and limitations: Shorter TCRB CDR3s, moderately but significantly so, marked every one of the four CD4+ subsets in Type 1 diabetes patients.

The entirety of the isolated RNA underwent reverse transcription, so expressed TCRB transcripts were sequenced. Using immunoSEQ multiplex PCR, the repertoire was profiled, and TCRdb retains in-frame clones only, with some absent. The repertoire holds around 26,000 clones, about 71% seen once, with about 1% in the top ten. Their antigen targets remain unknown. The source material was stem cell memory CD4+ T cells from blood. The receptors come from a woman aged 40 to 49 with type 1 diabetes.

A single count supports this clone. This chain uses TRBV30 with TRBJ2-1, with 10 bases that match TRBD2. The V gene end was trimmed by 3 bases and the J gene end by 1 base; junction bases not matched to a gene: 18. In germline, CDR1 is GTSNPN, CDR2 SVGIG (reference sequence). CDR3 length: 20 residues. The CDR3 region has the DNA TGTGCCTGGAGGGAGGGAGCCAAAGCGGGAGGGTCTTTTTCCTACAATGAGCAGTTCTTC. Translation: CAWREGAKAGGSFSYNEQFF. Combining the CDR3 with reference TRBV30 and TRBJ2-1 gives the whole variable domain SQTIHQWPATLVQPVGSPLSLECTVEGTSNPNLYWYRQAAGRGLQLLFYSVGIGQISSEVPQNLSASRPQDRQFILSSKKLLLSDSGFYLCAWREGAKAGGSFSYNEQFFGPGTRLTVL.

The V gene is TRBV28, the J gene TRBJ2-1, with D perhaps matching TRBD2 (5 bases). Germline CDR1 is MDHEN and CDR2 is SYDVKM. CDR3 length equals 18 residues. V was cut by 7 bases and J by 0 bases, with 22 bases left in between. CDR3 protein: CASIRWAGFGSSYNEQFF. In DNA form, the CDR3 reads TGTGCCAGCATCCGGTGGGCAGGTTTTGGGAGCTCCTACAATGAGCAGTTCTTC.

V is TRBV2 and J is TRBJ1-2, with TRBD1 matching 10 bases. Looked up from germline, CDR1 is SNHLY and CDR2 is FYNNEI. This CDR3 is built from 14 residues. After removal of 5 bases from V and 2 bases from J, the junction contained 2 bases not matched to a gene. The CDR3, as DNA: TGTGCCAGCAGTTGGGACAGGGGAAACTATGGCTACACCTTC. Translating it yields CASSWDRGNYGYTF. Full variable domain (outside the CDR3, taken from reference TRBV2 and TRBJ1-2): EPEVTQTPSHQVTQMGQEVILRCVPISNHLYFYWYRQILGQKVEFLVSFYNNEISEKSEIFDDQFSVERPDGSNFTLKIRSTKLEDSAMYFCASSWDRGNYGYTFGSGTRLTVV.

The chain joins TRBV27 to TRBJ2-1, with a weak D call TRBD1 (7 bases). Trimming left V 2 bases short and J 2 bases short, with 13 bases between. This CDR3 contains 16 residues. CDR1 and CDR2 from the germline V gene are MNHEY and SMNVEV (reference sequence). The CDR3: CASSLIGRGAYNEQFF. The CDR3 DNA is TGTGCCAGCAGTTTAATTGGCAGGGGGGCCTACAATGAGCAGTTCTTC.

The chain links TRBV2 to TRBJ2-1, with 7 bases that match TRBD1. V lost 3 bases and J lost 0; bases outside the gene matches: 2. In germline, CDR1 is SNHLY, CDR2 FYNNEI. This CDR3 is 15 amino acids long. The CDR3 is CASSETGSSYNEQFF. As DNA, the CDR3 is TGTGCCAGCAGTGAGACAGGGTCCTCCTACAATGAGCAGTTCTTC.

This chain joins TRBV23-1 and TRBJ2-5; D possibly corresponds to TRBD2 (7 bases). The J call could be wrong; TRBJ2-7 is a better fit for the DNA end. TRBV23-1 is given ORF status, its function remaining uncertain. The CDR3 totals 17 residues. The CDR3 is CASSREVKGGSSYEQYF. In DNA form, the CDR3 reads TGCGCCAGCAGCCGGGAGGTGAAGGGGGGGAGTTCCTACGAGCAGTACTTC.

The rearrangement links TRBV2 to TRBJ2-3, with a possible D match to TRBD1 (6 bases). V lost 6 bases, J lost 5 bases, and 9 bases lay in between. The CDR3 sequence is 12 residues long. Germline assignment: CDR1 SNHLY and CDR2 FYNNEI. The CDR3 spells CASRPRGDTQYF. Written as DNA, the CDR3 is TGTGCCAGCAGGCCCAGGGGAGATACGCAGTATTTT.

The chain recombines TRBV2 with TRBJ2-5, with TRBD2 matching over 10 bases. Germline-derived CDR1 and CDR2 are SNHLY and FYNNEI. The J segment lost 4 bases and the V segment lost 8 bases, leaving 13 bases of the junction unmatched. The CDR3 is 16 amino acids. Here the CDR3 reads CASGGQSGRAGETQYF. In DNA form, the CDR3 reads TGTGCCAGCGGCGGCCAGAGCGGGAGGGCCGGAGAGACCCAGTACTTC.

The chain uses TRBV7-9 and TRBJ1-1; no firm D call. The V and J ends lost 4 bases and 5 bases respectively, with 14 bases between them. Germline V gene sequence: CDR1 SEHNR, CDR2 FQNEAQ (reference sequence). The CDR3 length is 14 residues. Written as DNA, the CDR3 is TGTGCCAGCAGCTCCGGATCCCTCGGGACTGAAGCTTTCTTT. It is translated as CASSSGSLGTEAFF.

The chain combines TRBV11-2 with TRBJ1-2, with D possibly TRBD1 on 5 matching bases. Trimming cost V 2 bases and J 9 bases, with 10 bases left between them. Germline CDR1 reads SGHAT; CDR2 reads FQNNGV. This CDR3 has 12 amino acids. The CDR3, as DNA: TGTGCCAGCAGCTTATTTCAGGGCCGCTACACCTTC. Translating it yields CASSLFQGRYTF.

The chain carries TRBV7-3 and TRBJ2-3; the match to TRBD2 covers 10 bases. CDR3 length: 15 residues. Losses at the gene ends were 4 bases for V and 2 bases for J; bases not matched to a gene: 3. Looked up from germline, CDR1 is SGHTA and CDR2 is FQGTGA. DNA of the CDR3: TGTGCCAGCAGCTATACTAGCGGGACCACAGATACGCAGTATTTT. Amino acids: CASSYTSGTTDTQYF.

This chain joins TRBV28 and TRBJ2-7, with D possibly matching TRBD2 (5 bases). Trimming took 0 bases from V and 3 from J, leaving 12 bases between them. The CDR3 spans 15 residues. In germline, CDR1 is MDHEN, CDR2 SYDVKM. CDR3 coding DNA: TGTGCCAGCAGTTTATGGGGCGCGGGCGTCTACGAGCAGTACTTC. It is translated as CASSLWGAGVYEQYF.

The chain links TRBV4-3 to TRBJ2-4; no firm D call. The V gene's germline CDR1 is LGHNA and CDR2 YSLEER. Trimming cost V 0 bases and J 1 base, with 10 bases left between them. CDR3 length: 16 amino acids. The CDR3 DNA sequence: TGCGCCAGCAGCCAAGAGATGGCGAGGGCCAAAAACATTCAGTACTTC. It codes for CASSQEMARAKNIQYF.

The chain recombines TRBV19 with TRBJ1-5; 7 bases line up with TRBD1. The CDR3 runs to 13 residues. Germline assignment: CDR1 LNHDA and CDR2 SQIVND (reference sequence). Trimming removed 6 bases from V and 5 bases from J; junction bases left unmatched: 4. The CDR3 region has the DNA TGTGCCAGTAGCTCTCAGGGGGATCAGCCCCAGCATTTT. This sequence encodes CASSSQGDQPQHF.

This sequence joins TRBV28 and TRBJ2-5; perhaps TRBD2 as D (5 bases). The end of the DNA is better explained by TRBJ2-7, so the J call may be wrong. The CDR3 covers 15 residues. CDR1 and CDR2 from the germline V gene are MDHEN and SYDVKM. CDR3 sequence reads: CASSSRAPASHEQYF. Here the CDR3 DNA reads TGTGCCAGCAGTTCCCGGGCCCCGGCTAGCCACGAGCAGTACTTC.

The chain carries TRBV7-9 and TRBJ2-3; 7 nucleotides align to TRBD2. After removal of 0 bases from V and 2 bases from J, the junction contained 5 bases not matched to a gene. This CDR3 region has 16 residues. Germline values: CDR1 SEHNR, CDR2 FQNEAQ (reference sequence). CDR3 loop: CASSLASSGDTDTQYF. The DNA for the CDR3 is TGTGCCAGCAGCTTAGCGTCCAGCGGGGACACAGATACGCAGTATTTT.

The CDR3 coding sequence is TGTGCCAGCAGCTTCGGGTCCTCAGAGGGGGATGAGCAGTTCTTC. Translating it yields CASSFGSSEGDEQFF. V and J are TRBV11-2 and TRBJ2-1; perhaps TRBD1 as D (6 bases). V was trimmed by 3 bases and J by 8 bases, leaving 17 bases between them. The CDR3 runs 15 residues. CDR1 and CDR2 (germline): SGHAT, FQNNGV.

V usage is TRBV4-1 and J usage is TRBJ2-5; tentative D call: TRBD1 (5 bases). Judging by the DNA end, TRBJ2-7 fits better; the J call may be wrong. CDR3 length equals 14 residues. Germline V gene sequence: CDR1 MGHRA, CDR2 YSYEKL. The CDR3 sequence is CASSQAGFGYEQYF. Written as DNA, the CDR3 is TGCGCCAGCAGCCAAGCAGGGTTCGGCTACGAGCAGTACTTC.

This clone has only a few counts. The chain recombines TRBV28 with TRBJ1-3, with TRBD1 as a possible D gene (6 bases). The CDR3 has 14 amino acids. V lost 6 bases to trimming and J lost 0 bases, with 9 bases between them. Germline V gene data show CDR1 as MDHEN and CDR2 as SYDVKM. As DNA, the CDR3 is TGTGCCAGCAGGAGACAGGTCTCTGGAAACACCATATATTTT. Protein sequence: CASRRQVSGNTIYF. The full variable domain, in which reference TRBV28 and TRBJ1-3 provide the parts outside the CDR3, is DVKVTQSSRYLVKRTGEKVFLECVQDMDHENMFWYRQDPGLGLRLIYFSYDVKMKEKGDIPEGYSVSREKKERFSLILESASTNQTSMYLCASRRQVSGNTIYFGEGSWLTVV.

The J gene is TRBJ1-5, the V gene TRBV18, with TRBD1 matching over 7 bases. Germline V gene sequence: CDR1 KGHSH, CDR2 LQKENI. The CDR3 contains 15 residues. V was pared by 1 base and J by 3 bases, with 3 bases of the junction left unmatched. The CDR3 reads CASSPRTGANQPQHF. The CDR3 DNA sequence: TGTGCCAGCTCACCACGAACAGGGGCCAATCAGCCCCAGCATTTT.

V usage is TRBV7-2 and J usage is TRBJ1-3; D is uncertain. The CDR3 has 14 residues. Germline V lookup: CDR1 SGHTA, CDR2 FQGNSA. Trimming removed 3 bases at V and 2 bases at J, with 8 bases between. The CDR3: CASSFSRAGNTIYF. In nucleotides, the CDR3 is TGTGCCAGCAGCTTTAGCCGGGCTGGAAACACCATATATTTT.

On this clone itself: The junction differs from germline at one of its ends, possibly a read error. The V gene is TRBV7-9, the J gene TRBJ2-2, with 10 bases lining up with TRBD1. Germline V gives CDR1 SEHNR, CDR2 FQNEAQ (reference sequence). The CDR3 covers 16 residues. DNA of the CDR3: TGTGCCGGCAGCTGGACAGGGGGGATGGACACCGGGGAGCTGTTTTTT. Translation gives CAGSWTGGMDTGELFF.

The J gene is TRBJ2-3, the V gene TRBV2; 8 bases fit TRBD1. The CDR3 runs 13 residues. CDR1 is SNHLY and CDR2 is FYNNEI in the germline V gene. Trimming removed 8 bases from V and 4 bases from J; junction bases left unmatched: 5. The CDR3 is CASEDRVPDTQYF. The CDR3 region has the DNA TGTGCCAGCGAGGACAGGGTCCCAGATACGCAGTATTTT.

This chain uses TRBV9 with TRBJ2-3, with a possible D match to TRBD1 (6 bases). CDR1 and CDR2 (germline): SGDLS, YYNGEE. The CDR3 runs to 17 residues. V was pared by 3 bases and J by 4 bases, with 21 bases between. CDR3 sequence reads: CASSAAGVAFGADTQYF. DNA of the CDR3: TGTGCCAGCAGCGCAGCAGGGGTGGCGTTTGGGGCAGATACGCAGTATTTT.

This clone was detected a few times. The chain couples TRBV5-4 to TRBJ2-3; a possible D gene is TRBD2 (7 bases). This CDR3 comprises 15 residues. V lost 4 bases, J lost 2 bases, and 14 bases lay in between. Germline CDR1 and CDR2: SGHNT and YYREEE (reference sequence). The CDR3 loop is CASSPGRGNTDTQYF. In nucleotides, the CDR3 is TGTGCCAGCAGCCCAGGGAGGGGGAACACAGATACGCAGTATTTT. Using reference TRBV5-4 and TRBJ2-3 for the parts outside the CDR3, the full variable domain is ETGVTQSPTHLIKTRGQQVTLRCSSQSGHNTVSWYQQALGQGPQFIFQYYREEENGRGNFPPRFSGLQFPNYSSELNVNALELDDSALYLCASSPGRGNTDTQYFGPGTRLTVL.

This rearrangement joins TRBV10-3 to TRBJ2-7; 10 nucleotides align to TRBD1. With V trimmed by 0 bases and J by 2 bases, 4 bases remained unmatched. Germline V gene lookup returns CDR1 ENHRY and CDR2 SYGVKD. CDR3 length: 16 amino acids. This CDR3 is CAISESAGQGPYEQYF. Written as DNA, the CDR3 is TGTGCCATCAGTGAGTCTGCGGGACAGGGGCCCTACGAGCAGTACTTC.

The CDR3 spells CASRRTSHEKLFF. The DNA for the CDR3 is TGTGCCAGCAGACGGACATCCCATGAAAAACTGTTTTTT. The V gene is TRBV7-2, the J gene TRBJ1-4; D may be TRBD1 (5 bases). V was clipped by 6 bases and J by 6 bases, with 11 bases between them. Germline CDR1 is SGHTA and CDR2 is FQGNSA. This CDR3 region has 13 residues.

The rearrangement uses TRBV4-3 and TRBJ1-2, with no clear D. In germline, CDR1 is LGHNA, CDR2 YSLEER. The V end lost 0 bases, the J end lost 8 bases, and 7 bases lay between the germline ends. The CDR3 consists of 12 residues. The CDR3 DNA sequence: TGCGCCAGCAGCCAAGATCGGAGGGGCTACACCTTC. Amino acids: CASSQDRRGYTF.

V and J are TRBV4-1 and TRBJ1-5, with 7 bases matching TRBD1. The CDR3 spans 15 residues. With V trimmed by 0 bases and J by 4 bases, 3 bases remained unmatched. Germline V CDR1 and CDR2: MGHRA, YSYEKL. CDR3: CASSQEGQLNQPQHF. The DNA of the CDR3 is TGCGCCAGCAGCCAAGAGGGACAGTTAAATCAGCCCCAGCATTTT.

The chain couples TRBV5-6 to TRBJ2-7; 8 bases agree with TRBD1. Germline CDR1 reads SGHDT; CDR2 reads YYEEEE. The CDR3 spans 14 residues. The V gene end was trimmed by 5 bases and the J gene end by 0 bases; junction bases not matched to a gene: 4. The CDR3 DNA sequence: TGTGCCAGCAGTGACAGGGGACGCTCCTACGAGCAGTACTTC. Translation gives CASSDRGRSYEQYF.

The chain employs TRBV9 and TRBJ2-3, with TRBD1 as a possible D gene (5 bases). The CDR3 loop spans 16 amino acids. The V end was cut by 0 bases, the J end by 3 bases, with 14 bases between. In germline, CDR1 is SGDLS, CDR2 YYNGEE. DNA of the CDR3: TGTGCCAGCAGCGTAGGGGAAGGGGCCCCAACAGATACGCAGTATTTT. Translating it yields CASSVGEGAPTDTQYF.

This clone was seen a few times. The rearrangement links TRBV13 to TRBJ2-7, with 12 bases matching TRBD1. With V trimmed by 3 bases and J by 6 bases, 6 bases remained unmatched. Germline CDR1 reads PRHDT; CDR2 reads FYEKMQ (reference sequence). The CDR3 spans 15 residues. CDR3 DNA: TGTGCCAGCAGCTTCCCCCGGGACAGGGGGCGCGAGCAGTACTTC. Its protein is CASSFPRDRGREQYF.